This TCR beta chain was documented in a study of cytomegalovirus exposure and HLA in healthy donors. Between the trimmed V and J ends, which lost 0 bases and 7 bases, there was a span of 12 bases. Germline V gene sequence: CDR1 MNHEY, CDR2 SVGAGI. CDR3 length equals 14 residues. Primers: 60 Vbeta forward and 13 Jbeta reverse. Data came from immunoSEQ multiplex PCR; TCRdb stores just in-frame clones and leaves some out. The sample records approximately 130,000 clones, around 75% being singletons. This clone came up a few times. The antigen remains unidentified. Study-wide points: Through in vitro validation, a few CMV-associated chains were shown to be specific for CMV antigens. Per a later analysis, approximately 16,000 TCR beta sequences showed association with HLA alleles at 0.05 false discovery rate. The classifier reportedly diagnosed cytomegalovirus status with high sensitivity and specificity.

The donors gave bone marrow, and they were healthy. This clonotype was sampled from a woman aged 45 to 65 in good health and CMV-seropositive. Source material: PBMCs. This chain joins TRBV6-5 and TRBJ1-1; TRBD1 might be the D (5 bases). CDR3 in DNA: TGTGCCAGCAGTTACTCCTGGGGCTCAAGTGAAGCTTTCTTT. Translation gives CASSYSWGSSEAFF.